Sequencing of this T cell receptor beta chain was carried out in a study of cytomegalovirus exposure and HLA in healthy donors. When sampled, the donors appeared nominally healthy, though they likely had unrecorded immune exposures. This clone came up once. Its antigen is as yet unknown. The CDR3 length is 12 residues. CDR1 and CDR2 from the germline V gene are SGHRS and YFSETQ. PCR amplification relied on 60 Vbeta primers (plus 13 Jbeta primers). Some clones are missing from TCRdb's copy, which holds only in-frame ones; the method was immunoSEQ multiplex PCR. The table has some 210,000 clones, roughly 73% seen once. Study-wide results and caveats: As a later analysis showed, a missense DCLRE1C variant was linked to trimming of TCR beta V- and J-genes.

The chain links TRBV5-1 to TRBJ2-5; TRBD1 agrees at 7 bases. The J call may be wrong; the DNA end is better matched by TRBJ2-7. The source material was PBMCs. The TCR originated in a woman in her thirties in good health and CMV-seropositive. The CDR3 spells CASRQGTYEQYF. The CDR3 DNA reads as TGCGCCAGCAGACAGGGGACCTACGAGCAGTACTTC.